This TCR beta chain was observed in a study of blood T cells in healthy people across ages. The study, taken as a whole, reports: Naive CD4+ cell counts and diversity both ran higher in long-lived than in aged donors. Diversity estimates drawn from one million T cells were deemed underestimates. Strong correlation linked observed beta diversity and percent naive T cells. Shifts in expanded clonotypes may have been confounded by donor CMV status, which was unknown.

PCR was performed a second time for about 7 to 12 cycles using a sample-barcoded 5' primer and a J-beta primer mix. TCRdb redid the calling of the 5' RACE reads with MiXCR, one entry per CDR3 protein. The table lists 890,000 or so distinct CDR3 sequences, about 59% of them singletons. Trimming took off 3 bases at V and 4 bases at J, with 12 bases between the two ends. Germline loops: CDR1 SGHTA, CDR2 FQGNSA. The CDR3 has 14 residues. In this sample, this clonotype turned up a few times. Its antigen is not known. The sequence was obtained from a man aged 25-45 years in good health. Sequenced material: blood. The chain is built from TRBV7-2 and TRBJ1-2; TRBD1 might be the D (5 bases). The CDR3 DNA follows: TGTGCCAGCAGCTTTTCCGACAGCTCCTATGGCTACACCTTC. It codes for CASSFSDSSYGYTF.